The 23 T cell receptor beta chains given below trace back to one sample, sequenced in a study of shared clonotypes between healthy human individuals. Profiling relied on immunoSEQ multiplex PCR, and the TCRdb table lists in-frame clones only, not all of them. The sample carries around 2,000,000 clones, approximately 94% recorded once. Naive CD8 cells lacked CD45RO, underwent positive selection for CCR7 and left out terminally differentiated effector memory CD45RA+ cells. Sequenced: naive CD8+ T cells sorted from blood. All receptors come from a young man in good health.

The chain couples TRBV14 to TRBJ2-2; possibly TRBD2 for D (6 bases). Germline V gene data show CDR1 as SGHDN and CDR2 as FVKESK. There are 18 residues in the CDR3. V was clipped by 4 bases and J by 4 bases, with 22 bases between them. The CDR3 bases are TGTGCCAGCAGCCCCTCTAAAAGGAGGGGTCGGGGCACCGGGGAGCTGTTTTTT. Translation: CASSPSKRRGRGTGELFF. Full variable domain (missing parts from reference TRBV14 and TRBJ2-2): EAGVTQFPSHSVIEKGQTVTLRCDPISGHDNLYWYRRVMGKEIKFLLHFVKESKQDESGMPNNRFLAERTGGTYSTLKVQPAELEDSGVYFCASSPSKRRGRGTGELFFGEGSRLTVL.

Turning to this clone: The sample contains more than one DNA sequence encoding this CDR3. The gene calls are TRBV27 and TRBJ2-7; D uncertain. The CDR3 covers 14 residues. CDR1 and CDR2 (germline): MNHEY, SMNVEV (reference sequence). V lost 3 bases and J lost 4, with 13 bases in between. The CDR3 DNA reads TGTGCCAGCAGTTTGATAGGGCGGTCGTACGAGCAGTACTTC. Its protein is CASSLIGRSYEQYF.

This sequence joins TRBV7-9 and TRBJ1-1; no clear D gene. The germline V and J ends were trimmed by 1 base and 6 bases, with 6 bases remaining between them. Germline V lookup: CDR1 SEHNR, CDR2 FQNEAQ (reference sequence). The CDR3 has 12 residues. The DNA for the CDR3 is TGTGCCAGCAGCTTAGTTGCACCTGAAGCTTTCTTT. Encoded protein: CASSLVAPEAFF.

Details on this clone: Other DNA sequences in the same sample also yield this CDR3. The CDR3 sequence: CASSLGGGADTQYF. The CDR3 DNA is TGTGCCAGCAGCTTGGGCGGGGGGGCAGATACGCAGTATTTT. The V gene is TRBV7-6, the J gene TRBJ2-3, with 9 bases that match TRBD2. The CDR3 contains 14 residues. V trimming: 3 bases; J trimming: 4 bases; junction bases outside the gene matches: 2. From germline, CDR1 is SGHVS and CDR2 FNYEAQ. The full variable domain, in which reference TRBV7-6 and TRBJ2-3 provide the parts outside the CDR3, is GAGVSQSPRYKVTKRGQDVALRCDPISGHVSLYWYRQALGQGPEFLTYFNYEAQQDKSGLPNDRFSAERPEGSISTLTIQRTEQRDSAMYRCASSLGGGADTQYFGPGTRLTVL.

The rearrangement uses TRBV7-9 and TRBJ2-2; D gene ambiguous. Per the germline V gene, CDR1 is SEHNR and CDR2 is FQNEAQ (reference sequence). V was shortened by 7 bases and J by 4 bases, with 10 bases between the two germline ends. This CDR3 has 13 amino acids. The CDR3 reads CASIAESTGELFF. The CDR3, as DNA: TGTGCCAGCATCGCCGAGAGCACCGGGGAGCTGTTTTTT.

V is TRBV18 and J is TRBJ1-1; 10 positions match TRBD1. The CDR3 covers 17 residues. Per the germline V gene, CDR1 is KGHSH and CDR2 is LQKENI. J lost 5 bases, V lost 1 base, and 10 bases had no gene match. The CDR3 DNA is TGTGCCAGCTCACCACGCGAGACAGGGGGCGTATGGACTGAAGCTTTCTTT. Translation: CASSPRETGGVWTEAFF.

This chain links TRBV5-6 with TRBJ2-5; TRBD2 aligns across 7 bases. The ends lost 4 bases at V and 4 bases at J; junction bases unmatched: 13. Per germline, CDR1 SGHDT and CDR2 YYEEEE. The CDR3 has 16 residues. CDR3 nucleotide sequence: TGTGCCAGCAGCCAAGAGCTGCGGGGAGGGGTAGAGACCCAGTACTTC. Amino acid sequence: CASSQELRGGVETQYF.

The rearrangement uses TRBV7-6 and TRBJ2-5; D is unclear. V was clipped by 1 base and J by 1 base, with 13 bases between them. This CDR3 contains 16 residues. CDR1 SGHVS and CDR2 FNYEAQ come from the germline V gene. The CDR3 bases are TGTGCCAGCAGCTTAGATTCGGCAGGCTTCCAAGAGACCCAGTACTTC. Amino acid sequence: CASSLDSAGFQETQYF.

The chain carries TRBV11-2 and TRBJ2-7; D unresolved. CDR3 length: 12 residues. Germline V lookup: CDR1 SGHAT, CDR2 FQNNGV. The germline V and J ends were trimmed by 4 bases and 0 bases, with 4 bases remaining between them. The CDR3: CASSYSSYEQYF. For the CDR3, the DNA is TGTGCCAGCAGCTATAGCTCCTACGAGCAGTACTTC.

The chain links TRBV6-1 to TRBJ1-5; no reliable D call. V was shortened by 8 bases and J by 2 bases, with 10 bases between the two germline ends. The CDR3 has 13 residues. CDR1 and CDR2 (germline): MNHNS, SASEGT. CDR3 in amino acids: CASWGYGNQPQHF. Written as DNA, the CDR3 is TGTGCCAGCTGGGGTTACGGCAATCAGCCCCAGCATTTT.

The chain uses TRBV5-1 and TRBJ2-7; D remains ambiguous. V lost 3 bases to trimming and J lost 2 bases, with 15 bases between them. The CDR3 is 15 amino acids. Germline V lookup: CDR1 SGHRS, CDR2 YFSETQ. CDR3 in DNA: TGCGCCAGCAGCTGGCTGGACGAGCCGCCCTACGAGCAGTACTTC. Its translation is CASSWLDEPPYEQYF. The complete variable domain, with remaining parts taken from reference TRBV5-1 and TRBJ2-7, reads KAGVTQTPRYLIKTRGQQVTLSCSPISGHRSVSWYQQTPGQGLQFLFEYFSETQRNKGNFPGRFSGRQFSNSRSEMNVSTLELGDSALYLCASSWLDEPPYEQYFGPGTRLTVT.

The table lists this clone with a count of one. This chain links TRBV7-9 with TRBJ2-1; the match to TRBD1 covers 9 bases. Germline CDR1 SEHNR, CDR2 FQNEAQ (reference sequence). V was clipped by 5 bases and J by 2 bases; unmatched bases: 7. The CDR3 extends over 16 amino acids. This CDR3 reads CASSGTGTGTYNEQFF. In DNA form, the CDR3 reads TGTGCCAGCAGCGGGACCGGGACAGGGACCTACAATGAGCAGTTCTTC.

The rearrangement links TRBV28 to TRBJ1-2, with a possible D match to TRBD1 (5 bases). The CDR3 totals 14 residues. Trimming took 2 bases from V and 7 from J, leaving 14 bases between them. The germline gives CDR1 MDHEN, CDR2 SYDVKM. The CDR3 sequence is CASSLTPGTFGYTF. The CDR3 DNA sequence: TGTGCCAGCAGTTTAACCCCAGGGACTTTTGGCTACACCTTC.

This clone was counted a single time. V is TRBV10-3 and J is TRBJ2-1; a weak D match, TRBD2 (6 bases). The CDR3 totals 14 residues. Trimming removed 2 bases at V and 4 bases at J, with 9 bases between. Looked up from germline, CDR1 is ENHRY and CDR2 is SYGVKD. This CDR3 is CAISEGGNYNEQFF. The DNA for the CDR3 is TGTGCCATCAGTGAGGGGGGGAATTACAATGAGCAGTTCTTC.

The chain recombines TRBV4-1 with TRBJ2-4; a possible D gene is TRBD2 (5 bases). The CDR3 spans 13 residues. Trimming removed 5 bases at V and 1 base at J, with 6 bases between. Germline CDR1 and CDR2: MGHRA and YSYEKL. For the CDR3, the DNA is TGCGCCAGCAGCAGCGGCGCCAAAAACATTCAGTACTTC. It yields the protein CASSSGAKNIQYF.

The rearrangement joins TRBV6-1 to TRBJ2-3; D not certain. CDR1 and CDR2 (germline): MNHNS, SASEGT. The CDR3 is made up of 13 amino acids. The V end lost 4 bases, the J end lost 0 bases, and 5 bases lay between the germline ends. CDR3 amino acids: CASSVASTDTQYF. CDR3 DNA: TGTGCCAGCAGTGTAGCCAGCACAGATACGCAGTATTTT.

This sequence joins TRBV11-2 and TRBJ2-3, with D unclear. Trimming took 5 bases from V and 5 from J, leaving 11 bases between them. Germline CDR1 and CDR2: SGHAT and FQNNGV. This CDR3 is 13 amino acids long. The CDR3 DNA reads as TGTGCCAGCAGCCCTACCCTATTAGATACGCAGTATTTT. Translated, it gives CASSPTLLDTQYF.

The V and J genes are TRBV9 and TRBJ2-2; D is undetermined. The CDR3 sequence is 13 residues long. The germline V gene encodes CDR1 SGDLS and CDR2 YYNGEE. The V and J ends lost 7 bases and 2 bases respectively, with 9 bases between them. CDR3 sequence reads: CASRQLNTGELFF. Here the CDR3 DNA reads TGTGCCAGCCGGCAGTTAAACACCGGGGAGCTGTTTTTT.

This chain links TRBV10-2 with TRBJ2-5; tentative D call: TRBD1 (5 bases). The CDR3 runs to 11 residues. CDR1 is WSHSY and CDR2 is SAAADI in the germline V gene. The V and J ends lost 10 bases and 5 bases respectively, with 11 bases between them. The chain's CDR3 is CATLGAETQYF. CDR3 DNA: TGCGCCACCCTTGGGGCCGAGACCCAGTACTTC.

In DNA, the CDR3 is TGTGCCAGTATGACAGGGCCTATGAACACTGAAGCTTTCTTT. It is translated as CASMTGPMNTEAFF. V and J are TRBV19 and TRBJ1-1; 7 positions agree with TRBD1. Germline CDR1 reads LNHDA; CDR2 reads SQIVND (reference sequence). The junction had 5 bases not matched to a gene; V was cut back by 7 bases and J by 0 bases. This CDR3 has 14 residues.

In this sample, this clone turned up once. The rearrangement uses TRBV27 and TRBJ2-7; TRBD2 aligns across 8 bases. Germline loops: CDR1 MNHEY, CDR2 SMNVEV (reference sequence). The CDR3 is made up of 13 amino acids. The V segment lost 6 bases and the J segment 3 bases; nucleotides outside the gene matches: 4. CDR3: CASRAGAIYEQYF. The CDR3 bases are TGTGCCAGCAGAGCGGGGGCAATCTACGAGCAGTACTTC.

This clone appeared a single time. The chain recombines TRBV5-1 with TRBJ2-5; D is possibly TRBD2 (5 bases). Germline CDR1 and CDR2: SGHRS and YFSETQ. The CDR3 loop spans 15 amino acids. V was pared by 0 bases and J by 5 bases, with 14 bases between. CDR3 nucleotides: TGCGCCAGCAGCTTGGAGGACTGGCTTGTGGAGACCCAGTACTTC. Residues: CASSLEDWLVETQYF.

The CDR3 nucleotides are TGCAGCGTTCGCGGGACTCGCGGGGGGGCAGGGAACACCGGGGAGCTGTTTTTT. As protein: CSVRGTRGGAGNTGELFF. The V and J genes are TRBV29-1 and TRBJ2-2, with 9 bases identical to TRBD2. The germline V gene encodes CDR1 SQVTM and CDR2 ANQGSEA. Trimming took 5 bases from V and 1 from J; bases not matched to a gene: 14. The CDR3 is 18 amino acids.